This T cell receptor beta chain originates from a study of OX40 agonist ivuxolimab in advanced cancers. Points from the study as a whole: By week 6 at 0.1 to 3.0 mg/kg, blood CD4+ and CD8+ T cells had expanded clonally.

Points on this clone: Its antigen is not identified.

Patients had blood sampled at baseline and again on cycle 4 day 1 and cycle 7 day 1. J gave up 3 bases and V 4 bases, and 7 bases lay outside the gene matches. CDR3 size: 16 residues. Germline-derived CDR1 and CDR2 are MDHEN and SYDVKM. Sequencing was performed with immunoSEQ multiplex PCR; in TCRdb, only in-frame clones are kept and a portion is missing. The sample carries about 74,000 clones, 84% recorded once. The source was CD4+ or CD8+ T cells sorted from blood, collected in a trial of the OX40 agonist ivuxolimab. The clonotype comes from an adult with an advanced solid tumor such as melanoma, head and neck, liver or kidney cancer. The chain has TRBV28 and TRBJ1-5; 9 positions match TRBD1. The CDR3 DNA follows: TGTGCCAGCAGTTATCGGGGACAGGGCTACAATCAGCCCCAGCATTTT. Its protein product is CASSYRGQGYNQPQHF.